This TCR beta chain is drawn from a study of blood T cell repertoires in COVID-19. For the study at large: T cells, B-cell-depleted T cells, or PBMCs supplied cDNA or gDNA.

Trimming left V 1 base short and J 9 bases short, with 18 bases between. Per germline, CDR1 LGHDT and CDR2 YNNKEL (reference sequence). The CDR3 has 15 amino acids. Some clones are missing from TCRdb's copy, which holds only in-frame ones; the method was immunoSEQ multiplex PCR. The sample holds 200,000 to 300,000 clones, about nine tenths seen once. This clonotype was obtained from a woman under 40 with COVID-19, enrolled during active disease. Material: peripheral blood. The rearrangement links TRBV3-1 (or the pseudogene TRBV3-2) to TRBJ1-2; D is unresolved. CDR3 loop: CASSQGAGGGKSYTF. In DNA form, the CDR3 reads TGTGCCAGCAGCCAAGGGGCCGGCGGAGGAAAGAGCTACACCTTC.